This T cell receptor beta chain was sequenced in a study of blood T cells in healthy people across ages. Broader study findings: Because sorting was not performed, PBMCs prevented conclusive naive versus antigen-experienced comparison.

A second PCR, run for about 6 to 11 cycles, used a sample-barcoded 5' primer plus a J-beta primer mix. TCRdb processed the 5' RACE reads anew with MiXCR; each CDR3 protein has one entry. The data show around 780,000 distinct CDR3 sequences, 25% to 30% seen once. CDR3 length equals 14 residues. The V end lost 5 bases, the J end lost 8 bases, and 15 bases lay between the germline ends. A few counts support this clonotype. Its cognate antigen is unknown. Donors gave about 10 milliliters of peripheral blood apiece. These data were also filed under a second study, of T cells of mothers and their children. That paper notes: The yield was over 8.5 million TCR beta CDR3 reads from each mother and approximately 3 million from each child.

The gene calls are TRBV12-3 or TRBV12-4 and TRBJ1-4; D is undetermined. This sequence originates from a boy between 10 and 17 years old in good health. Sequencing was performed on blood. CDR3 in amino acids: CASSSYSGREKLFF. In DNA, the CDR3 is TGTGCCAGCAGTAGTTACTCCGGGAGGGAAAAACTGTTTTTT.